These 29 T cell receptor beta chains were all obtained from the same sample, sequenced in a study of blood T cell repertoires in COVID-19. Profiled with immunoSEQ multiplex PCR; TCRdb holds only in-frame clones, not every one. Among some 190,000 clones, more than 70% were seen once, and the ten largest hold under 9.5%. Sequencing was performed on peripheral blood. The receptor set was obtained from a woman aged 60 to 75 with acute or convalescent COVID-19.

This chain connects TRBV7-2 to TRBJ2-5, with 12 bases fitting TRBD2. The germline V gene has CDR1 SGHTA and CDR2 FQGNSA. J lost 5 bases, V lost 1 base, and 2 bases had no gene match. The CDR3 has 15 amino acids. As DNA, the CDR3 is TGTGCCAGCAGCTTAGGACTAGCGGGAGTGGAGACCCAGTACTTC. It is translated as CASSLGLAGVETQYF.

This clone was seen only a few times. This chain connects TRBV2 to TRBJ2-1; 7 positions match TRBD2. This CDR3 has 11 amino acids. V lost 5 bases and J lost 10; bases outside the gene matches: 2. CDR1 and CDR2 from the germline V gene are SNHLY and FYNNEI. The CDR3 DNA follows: TGTGCCAGCAGTCGGGAGGCGGAGCAGTTCTTC. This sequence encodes CASSREAEQFF.

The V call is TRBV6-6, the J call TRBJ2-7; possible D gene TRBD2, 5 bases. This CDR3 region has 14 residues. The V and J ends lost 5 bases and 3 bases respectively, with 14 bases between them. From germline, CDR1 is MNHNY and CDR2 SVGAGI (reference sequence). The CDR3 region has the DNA TGTGCCAGCAGTATGGGAGCCCCTTACTACGAGCAGTACGTC. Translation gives CASSMGAPYYEQYV.

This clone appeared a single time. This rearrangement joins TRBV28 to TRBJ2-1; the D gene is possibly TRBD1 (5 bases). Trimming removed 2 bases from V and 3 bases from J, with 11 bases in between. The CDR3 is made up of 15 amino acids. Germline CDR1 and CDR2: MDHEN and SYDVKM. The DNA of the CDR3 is TGTGCCAGCAGTTTAAGGGGAAACGGCTACAATGAGCAGTTCTTC. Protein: CASSLRGNGYNEQFF.

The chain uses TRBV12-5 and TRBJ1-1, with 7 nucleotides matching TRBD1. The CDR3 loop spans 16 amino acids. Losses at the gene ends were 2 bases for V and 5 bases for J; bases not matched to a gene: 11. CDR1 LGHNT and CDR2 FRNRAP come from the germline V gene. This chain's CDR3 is CASGLLRTGAITEAFF. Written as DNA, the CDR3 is TGTGCTAGTGGTTTGCTCCGGACAGGAGCAATAACTGAAGCTTTCTTT.

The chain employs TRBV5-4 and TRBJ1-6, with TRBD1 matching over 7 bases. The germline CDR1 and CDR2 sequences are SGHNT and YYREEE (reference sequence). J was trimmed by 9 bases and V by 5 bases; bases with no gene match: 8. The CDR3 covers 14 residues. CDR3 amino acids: CASRRQGETSPLHF. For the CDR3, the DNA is TGTGCCAGCAGGCGACAGGGCGAGACTTCACCCCTCCACTTT.

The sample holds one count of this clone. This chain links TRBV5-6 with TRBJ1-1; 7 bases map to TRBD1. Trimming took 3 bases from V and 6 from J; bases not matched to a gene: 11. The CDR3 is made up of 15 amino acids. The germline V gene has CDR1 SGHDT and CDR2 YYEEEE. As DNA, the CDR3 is TGTGCCAGCAGCTGGACACAGGGGAATGTCGCTGAAGCTTTCTTT. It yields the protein CASSWTQGNVAEAFF.

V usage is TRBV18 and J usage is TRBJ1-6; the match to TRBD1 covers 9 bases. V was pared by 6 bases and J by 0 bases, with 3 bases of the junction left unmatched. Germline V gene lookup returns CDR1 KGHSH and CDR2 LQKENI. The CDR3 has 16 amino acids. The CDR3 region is CASSPGQGSYNSPLHF. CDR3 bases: TGTGCCAGCTCGCCGGGACAGGGCTCCTATAATTCACCCCTCCACTTT.

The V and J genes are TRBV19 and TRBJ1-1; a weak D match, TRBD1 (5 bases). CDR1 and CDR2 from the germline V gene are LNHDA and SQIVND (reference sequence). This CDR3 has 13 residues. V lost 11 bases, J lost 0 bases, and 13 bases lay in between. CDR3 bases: TGTGCCTCCCAGGGTTTCATGAACACTGAAGCTTTCTTT. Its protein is CASQGFMNTEAFF.

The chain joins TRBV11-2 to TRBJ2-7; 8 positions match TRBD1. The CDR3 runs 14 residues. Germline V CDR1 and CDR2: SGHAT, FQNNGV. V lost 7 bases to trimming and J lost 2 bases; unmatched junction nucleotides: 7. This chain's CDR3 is CASNHLQGAYEQYF. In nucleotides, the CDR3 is TGTGCCAGCAACCATCTACAGGGGGCCTACGAGCAGTACTTC.

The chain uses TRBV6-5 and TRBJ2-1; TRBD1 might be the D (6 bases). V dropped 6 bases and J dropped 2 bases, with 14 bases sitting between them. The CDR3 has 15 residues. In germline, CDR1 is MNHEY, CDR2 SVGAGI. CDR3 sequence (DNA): TGTGCCAGCAGCCTAAGAGGGGGAGCCTACAATGAGCAGTTCTTC. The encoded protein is CASSLRGGAYNEQFF.

CDR3 in DNA: TGTGCCAGCAGTGAAAATTTAGCAGTCCTTAACTATGGCTACACCTTC. Translating gives CASSENLAVLNYGYTF. V is TRBV25-1 and J is TRBJ1-2; D remains ambiguous. CDR3 size: 16 residues. V lost 2 bases and J 1 base, leaving 14 bases between the germline ends. The V gene's germline CDR1 is MGHDK and CDR2 SYGVNS.

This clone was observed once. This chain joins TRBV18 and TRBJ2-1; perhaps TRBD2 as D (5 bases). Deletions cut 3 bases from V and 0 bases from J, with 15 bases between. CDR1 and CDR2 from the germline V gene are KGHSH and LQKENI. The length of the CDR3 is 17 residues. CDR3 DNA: TGTGCCAGCTCACCCGGTCTAGCATGGGCCTCCTACAATGAGCAGTTCTTC. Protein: CASSPGLAWASYNEQFF.

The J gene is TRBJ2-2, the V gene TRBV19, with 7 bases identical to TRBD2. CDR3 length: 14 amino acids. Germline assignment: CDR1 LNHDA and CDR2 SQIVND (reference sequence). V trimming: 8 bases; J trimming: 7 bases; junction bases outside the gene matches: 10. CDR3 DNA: TGTGCCAGTGGGTGGGAGGGCCGGAGCGGGGAGCTGTTTTTT. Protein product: CASGWEGRSGELFF.

This CDR3 reads CASSPQGIPGSEAFF. The DNA of the CDR3 is TGCGCCAGCAGCCCCCAGGGGATACCTGGGTCTGAAGCTTTCTTT. V usage is TRBV10-2 and J usage is TRBJ1-1; tentatively, D is TRBD1 (6 bases). V was trimmed by 6 bases and J by 6 bases, leaving 20 bases between them. The length of the CDR3 is 15 residues. Germline assignment: CDR1 WSHSY and CDR2 SAAADI.

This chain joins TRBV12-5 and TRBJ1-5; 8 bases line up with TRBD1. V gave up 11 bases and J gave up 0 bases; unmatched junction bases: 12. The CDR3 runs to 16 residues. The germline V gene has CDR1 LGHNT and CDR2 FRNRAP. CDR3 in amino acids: CAGPSQGVSSNQPQHF. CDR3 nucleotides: TGTGCTGGACCGTCACAGGGGGTGAGTAGCAATCAGCCCCAGCATTTT.

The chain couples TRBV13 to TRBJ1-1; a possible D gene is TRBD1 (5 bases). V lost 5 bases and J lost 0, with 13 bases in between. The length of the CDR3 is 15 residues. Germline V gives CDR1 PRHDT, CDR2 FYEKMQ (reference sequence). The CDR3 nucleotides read TGTGCCAGCAGCCTGGTCCAACAGGTGAACACTGAAGCTTTCTTT. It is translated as CASSLVQQVNTEAFF.

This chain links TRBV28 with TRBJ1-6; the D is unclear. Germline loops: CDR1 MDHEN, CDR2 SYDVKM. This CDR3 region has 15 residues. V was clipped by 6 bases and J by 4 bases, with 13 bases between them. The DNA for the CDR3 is TGTGCCAGCAGCCTTGCGCACGTTTATAATTCACCCCTCCACTTT. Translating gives CASSLAHVYNSPLHF. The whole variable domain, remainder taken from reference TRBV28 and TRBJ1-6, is DVKVTQSSRYLVKRTGEKVFLECVQDMDHENMFWYRQDPGLGLRLIYFSYDVKMKEKGDIPEGYSVSREKKERFSLILESASTNQTSMYLCASSLAHVYNSPLHFGNGTRLTVT.

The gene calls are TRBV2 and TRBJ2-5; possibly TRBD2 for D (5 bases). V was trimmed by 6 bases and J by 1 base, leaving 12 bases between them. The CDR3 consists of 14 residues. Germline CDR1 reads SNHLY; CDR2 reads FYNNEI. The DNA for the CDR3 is TGTGCCAGCAGCTATGGGAGTTTCCAAGAGACCCAGTACTTC. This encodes CASSYGSFQETQYF.

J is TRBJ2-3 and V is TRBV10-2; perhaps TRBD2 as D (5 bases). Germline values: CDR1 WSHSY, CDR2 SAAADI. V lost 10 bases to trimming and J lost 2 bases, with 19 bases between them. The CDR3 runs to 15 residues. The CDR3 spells CATQVRESATDTQYF. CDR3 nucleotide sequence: TGCGCCACCCAAGTTCGGGAATCAGCCACAGATACGCAGTATTTT.

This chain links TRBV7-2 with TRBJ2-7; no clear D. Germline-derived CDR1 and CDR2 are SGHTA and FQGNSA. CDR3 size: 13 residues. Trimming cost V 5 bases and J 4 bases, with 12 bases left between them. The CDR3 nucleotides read TGTGCCAGCAGCCTTGCCCTGAGGTACGAGCAGTACTTC. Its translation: CASSLALRYEQYF.

CDR3 coding DNA: TGTGCCAGCAGTTTATGGCCGGACAGAAACATTCAGTACTTC. Translating it yields CASSLWPDRNIQYF. This chain joins TRBV27 and TRBJ2-4; perhaps TRBD1 as D (6 bases). The ends were cut back, 1 base at V and 6 bases at J, with 10 bases in the middle. Germline V gene lookup returns CDR1 MNHEY and CDR2 SMNVEV (reference sequence). The CDR3 spans 14 residues.

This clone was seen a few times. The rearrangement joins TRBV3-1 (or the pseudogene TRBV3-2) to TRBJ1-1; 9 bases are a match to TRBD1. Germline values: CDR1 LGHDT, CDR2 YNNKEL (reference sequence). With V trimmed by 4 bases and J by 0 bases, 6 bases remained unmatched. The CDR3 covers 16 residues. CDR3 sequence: CASSRDRVGVNTEAFF. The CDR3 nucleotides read TGTGCCAGCAGCCGGGACAGGGTAGGAGTGAACACTGAAGCTTTCTTT.

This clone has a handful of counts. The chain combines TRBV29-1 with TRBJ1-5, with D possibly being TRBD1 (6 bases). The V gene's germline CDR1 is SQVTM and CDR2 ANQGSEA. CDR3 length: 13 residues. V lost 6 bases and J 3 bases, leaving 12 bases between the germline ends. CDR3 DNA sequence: TGCAGCGTGAGGGACAACTACAATCAGCCCCAGCATTTT. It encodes CSVRDNYNQPQHF.

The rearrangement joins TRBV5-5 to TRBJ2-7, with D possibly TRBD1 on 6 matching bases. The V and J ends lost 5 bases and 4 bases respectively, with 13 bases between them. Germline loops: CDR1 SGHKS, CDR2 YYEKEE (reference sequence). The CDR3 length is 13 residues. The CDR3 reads CASSLIQGYEQYV. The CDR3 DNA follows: TGTGCCAGCAGTCTTATTCAGGGGTACGAGCAGTACGTC.

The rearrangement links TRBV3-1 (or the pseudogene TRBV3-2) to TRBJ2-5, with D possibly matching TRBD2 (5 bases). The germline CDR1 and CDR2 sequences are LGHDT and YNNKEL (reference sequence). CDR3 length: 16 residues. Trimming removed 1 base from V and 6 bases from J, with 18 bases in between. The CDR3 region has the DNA TGTGCCAGCAGCCAAGTTTCAGCGGCTTCGATGAAGACCCAGTACTTC. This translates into CASSQVSAASMKTQYF.

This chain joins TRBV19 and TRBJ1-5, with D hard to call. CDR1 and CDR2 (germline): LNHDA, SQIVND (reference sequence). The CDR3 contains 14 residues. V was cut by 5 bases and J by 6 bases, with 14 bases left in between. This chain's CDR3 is CASSGSTRTQPQHF. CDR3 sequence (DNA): TGTGCCAGTAGTGGATCGACAAGAACTCAGCCCCAGCATTTT. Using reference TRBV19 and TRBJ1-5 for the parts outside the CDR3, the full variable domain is DGGITQSPKYLFRKEGQNVTLSCEQNLNHDAMYWYRQDPGQGLRLIYYSQIVNDFQKGDIAEGYSVSREKKESFPLTVTSAQKNPTAFYLCASSGSTRTQPQHFGDGTRLSIL.

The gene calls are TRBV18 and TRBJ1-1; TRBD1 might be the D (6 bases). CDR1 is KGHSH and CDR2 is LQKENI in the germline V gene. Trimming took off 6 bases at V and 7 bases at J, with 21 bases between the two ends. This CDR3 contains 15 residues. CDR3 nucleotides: TGTGCCAGCTCGGACAATACAGGGTTTCTTGGTGAAGCTTTCTTT. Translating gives CASSDNTGFLGEAFF.

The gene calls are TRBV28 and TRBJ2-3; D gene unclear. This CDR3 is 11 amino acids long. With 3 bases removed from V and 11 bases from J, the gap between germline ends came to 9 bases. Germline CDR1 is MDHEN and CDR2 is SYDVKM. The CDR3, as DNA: TGTGCCAGCAGTTTTCCCCGAGGGCAGTATTTT. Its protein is CASSFPRGQYF.